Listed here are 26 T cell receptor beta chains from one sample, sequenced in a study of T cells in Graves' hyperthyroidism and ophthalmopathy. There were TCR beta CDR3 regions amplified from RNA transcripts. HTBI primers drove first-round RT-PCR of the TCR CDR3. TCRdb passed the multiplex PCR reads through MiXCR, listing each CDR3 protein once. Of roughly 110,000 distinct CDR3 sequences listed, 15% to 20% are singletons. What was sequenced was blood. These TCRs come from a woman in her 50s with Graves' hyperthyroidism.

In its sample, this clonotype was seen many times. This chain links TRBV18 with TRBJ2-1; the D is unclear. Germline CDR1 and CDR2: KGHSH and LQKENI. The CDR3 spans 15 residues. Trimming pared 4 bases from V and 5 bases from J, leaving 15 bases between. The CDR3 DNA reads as TGTGCCAGCTCACTCCCCTATGGGTCCGACAATGAGCAGTTCTTC. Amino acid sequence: CASSLPYGSDNEQFF.

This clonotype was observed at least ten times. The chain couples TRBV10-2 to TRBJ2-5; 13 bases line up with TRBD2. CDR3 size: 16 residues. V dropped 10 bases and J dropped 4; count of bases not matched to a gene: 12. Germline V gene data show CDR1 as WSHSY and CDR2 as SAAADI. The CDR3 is CATGRSGLAGRETQYF. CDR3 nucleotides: TGCGCCACCGGACGATCGGGACTAGCGGGGAGAGAGACCCAGTACTTC.

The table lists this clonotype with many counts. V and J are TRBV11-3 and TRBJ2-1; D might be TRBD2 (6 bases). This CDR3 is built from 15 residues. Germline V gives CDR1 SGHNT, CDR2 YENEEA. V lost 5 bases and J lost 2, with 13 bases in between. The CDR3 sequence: CASSGYGGTYNEQFF. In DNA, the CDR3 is TGTGCCAGCAGCGGGTACGGGGGTACCTACAATGAGCAGTTCTTC.

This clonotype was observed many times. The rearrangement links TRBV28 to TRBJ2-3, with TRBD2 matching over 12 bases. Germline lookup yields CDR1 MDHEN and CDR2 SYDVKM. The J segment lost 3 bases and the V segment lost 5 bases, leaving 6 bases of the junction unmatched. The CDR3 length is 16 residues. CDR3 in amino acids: CASSPRTSGTTDTQYF. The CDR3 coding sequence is TGTGCCAGCAGTCCCCGGACTAGCGGGACGACAGATACGCAGTATTTT.

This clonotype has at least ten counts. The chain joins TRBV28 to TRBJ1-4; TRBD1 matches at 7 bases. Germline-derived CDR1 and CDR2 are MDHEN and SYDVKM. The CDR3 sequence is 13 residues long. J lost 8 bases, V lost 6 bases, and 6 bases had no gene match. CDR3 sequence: CASSRQGREKLFF. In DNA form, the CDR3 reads TGTGCCAGCAGCCGACAGGGTCGGGAAAAACTGTTTTTT. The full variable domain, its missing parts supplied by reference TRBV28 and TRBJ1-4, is DVKVTQSSRYLVKRTGEKVFLECVQDMDHENMFWYRQDPGLGLRLIYFSYDVKMKEKGDIPEGYSVSREKKERFSLILESASTNQTSMYLCASSRQGREKLFFGSGTQLSVL.

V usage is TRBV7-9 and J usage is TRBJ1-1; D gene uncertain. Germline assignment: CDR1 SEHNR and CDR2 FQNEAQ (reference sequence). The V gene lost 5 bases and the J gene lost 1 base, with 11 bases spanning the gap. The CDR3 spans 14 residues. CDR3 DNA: TGTGCCAGCAGCCCCACCCCAGGGAACACTGAAGCTTTCTTT. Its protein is CASSPTPGNTEAFF.

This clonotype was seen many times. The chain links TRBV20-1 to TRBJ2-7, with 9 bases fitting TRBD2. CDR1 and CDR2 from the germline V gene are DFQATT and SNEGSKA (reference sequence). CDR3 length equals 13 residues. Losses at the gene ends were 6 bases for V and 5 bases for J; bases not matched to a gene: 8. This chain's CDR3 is CSAPREGLHEQYF. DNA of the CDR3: TGCAGTGCACCGCGGGAGGGCCTCCACGAGCAGTACTTC.

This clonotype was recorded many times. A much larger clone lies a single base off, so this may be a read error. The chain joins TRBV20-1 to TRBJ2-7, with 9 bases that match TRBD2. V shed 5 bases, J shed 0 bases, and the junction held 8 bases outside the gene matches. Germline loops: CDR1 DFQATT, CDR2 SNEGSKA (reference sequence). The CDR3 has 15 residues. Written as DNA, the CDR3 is TGCAGTGCTCCCATAGCGGGAGTTCACTCCTACGAGCAGTACTTC. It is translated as CSAPIAGVHSYEQYF.

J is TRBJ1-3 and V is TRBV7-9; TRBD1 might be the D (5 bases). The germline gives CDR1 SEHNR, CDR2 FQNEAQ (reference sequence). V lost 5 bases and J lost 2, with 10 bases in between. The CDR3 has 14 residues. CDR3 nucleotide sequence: TGTGCCAGCAGCGGGGCTTTTACTGGAAACACCATATATTTT. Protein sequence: CASSGAFTGNTIYF. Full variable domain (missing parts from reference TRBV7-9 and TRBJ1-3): DTGVSQNPRHKITKRGQNVTFRCDPISEHNRLYWYRQTLGQGPEFLTYFQNEAQLEKSRLLSDRFSAERPKGSFSTLEIQRTEQGDSAMYLCASSGAFTGNTIYFGEGSWLTVV.

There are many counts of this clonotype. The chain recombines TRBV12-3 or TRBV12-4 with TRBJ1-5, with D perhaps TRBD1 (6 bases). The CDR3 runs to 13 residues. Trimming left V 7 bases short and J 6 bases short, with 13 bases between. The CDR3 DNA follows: TGTGCCAGCACCCAAGGGGGGGGTCAGCCCCAGCATTTT. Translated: CASTQGGGQPQHF.

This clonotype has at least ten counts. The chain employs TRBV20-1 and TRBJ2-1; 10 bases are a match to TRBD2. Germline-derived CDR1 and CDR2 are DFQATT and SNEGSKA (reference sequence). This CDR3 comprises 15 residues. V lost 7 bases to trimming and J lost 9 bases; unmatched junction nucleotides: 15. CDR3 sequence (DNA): TGCAGTGTGGCAGAGTCGGGACTAGCGACGGGTGAGCAGTTCTTC. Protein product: CSVAESGLATGEQFF.

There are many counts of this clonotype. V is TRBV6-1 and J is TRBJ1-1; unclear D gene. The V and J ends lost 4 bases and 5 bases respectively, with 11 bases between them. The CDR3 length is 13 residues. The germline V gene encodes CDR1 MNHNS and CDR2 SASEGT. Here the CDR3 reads CASSGKKRTEAFF. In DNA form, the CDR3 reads TGTGCCAGCAGTGGGAAAAAGAGGACTGAAGCTTTCTTT.

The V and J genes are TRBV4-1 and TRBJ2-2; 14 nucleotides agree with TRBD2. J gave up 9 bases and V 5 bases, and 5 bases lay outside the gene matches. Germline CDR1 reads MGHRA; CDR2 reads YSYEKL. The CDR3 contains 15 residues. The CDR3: CASSGTSGSNRELFF. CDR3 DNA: TGCGCCAGCAGCGGGACTAGCGGGAGTAACCGGGAGCTGTTTTTT.

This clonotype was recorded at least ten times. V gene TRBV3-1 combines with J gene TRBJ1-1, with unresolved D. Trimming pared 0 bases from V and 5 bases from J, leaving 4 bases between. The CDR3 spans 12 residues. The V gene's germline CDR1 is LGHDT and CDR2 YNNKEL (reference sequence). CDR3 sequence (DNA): TGTGCCAGCAGCCAAGACTGGACTGAAGCTTTCTTT. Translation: CASSQDWTEAFF.

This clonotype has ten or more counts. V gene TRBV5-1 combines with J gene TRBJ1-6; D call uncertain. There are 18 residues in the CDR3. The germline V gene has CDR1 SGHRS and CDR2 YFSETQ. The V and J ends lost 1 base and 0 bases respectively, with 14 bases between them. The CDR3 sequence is CASSLRDIWSSYNSPLHF. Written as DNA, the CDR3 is TGCGCCAGCAGCTTGAGAGACATCTGGAGCTCCTATAATTCACCCCTCCACTTT.

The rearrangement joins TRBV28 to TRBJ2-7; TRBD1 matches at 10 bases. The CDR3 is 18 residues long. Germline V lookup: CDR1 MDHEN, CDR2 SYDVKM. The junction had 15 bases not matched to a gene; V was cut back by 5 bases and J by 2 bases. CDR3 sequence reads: CASSQRTGGSTEPYEQYF. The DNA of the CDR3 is TGTGCCAGCAGTCAACGGACAGGGGGGTCCACTGAACCCTACGAGCAGTACTTC.

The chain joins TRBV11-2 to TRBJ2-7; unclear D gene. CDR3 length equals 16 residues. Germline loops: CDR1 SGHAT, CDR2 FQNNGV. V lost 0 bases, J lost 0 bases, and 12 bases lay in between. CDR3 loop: CASSLDRGKSSYEQYF. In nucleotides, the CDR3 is TGTGCCAGCAGCTTAGATCGCGGCAAGAGCTCCTACGAGCAGTACTTC.

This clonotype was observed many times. The CDR3 spells CASSSESGADTQYF. In DNA, the CDR3 is TGTGCCAGCAGTTCCGAGTCCGGCGCAGATACGCAGTATTTT. The V gene is TRBV7-2, the J gene TRBJ2-3; no definite D call. Germline lookup yields CDR1 SGHTA and CDR2 FQGNSA. The CDR3 runs to 14 residues. The V end lost 6 bases, the J end lost 4 bases, and 14 bases lay between the germline ends.

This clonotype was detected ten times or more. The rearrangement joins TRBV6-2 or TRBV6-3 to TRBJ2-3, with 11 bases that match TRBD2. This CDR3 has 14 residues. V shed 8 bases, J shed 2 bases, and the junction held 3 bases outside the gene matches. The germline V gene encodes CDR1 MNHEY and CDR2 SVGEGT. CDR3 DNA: TGTGCCAGCGTACTAGCGGGAGCCACAGATACGCAGTATTTT. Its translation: CASVLAGATDTQYF.

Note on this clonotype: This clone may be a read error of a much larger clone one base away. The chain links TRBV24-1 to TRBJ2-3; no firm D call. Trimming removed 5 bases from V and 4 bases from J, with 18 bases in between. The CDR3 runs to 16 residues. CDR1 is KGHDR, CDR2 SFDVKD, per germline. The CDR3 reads CATSVSGPLGADTQYF. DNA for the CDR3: TGTGCCACCAGTGTTTCTGGGCCCCTTGGGGCAGATACGCAGTATTTT.

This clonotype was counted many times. The CDR3 region has the DNA TGTGCCTCCTTTTACGAGCAGTACGTC. This codes for CASFYEQYV. The rearrangement joins TRBV28 to TRBJ2-7, with D hard to call. Trimming took off 11 bases at V and 4 bases at J, with 6 bases between the two ends. Per germline, CDR1 MDHEN and CDR2 SYDVKM. There are 9 residues in the CDR3.

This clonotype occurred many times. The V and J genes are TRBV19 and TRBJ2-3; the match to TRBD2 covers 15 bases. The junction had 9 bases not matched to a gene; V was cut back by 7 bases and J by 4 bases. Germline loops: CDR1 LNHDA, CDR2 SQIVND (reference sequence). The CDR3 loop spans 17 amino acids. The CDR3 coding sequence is TGTGCCAGTACTCCCCCCGGACTAGCGGGAGGGGCAGATACGCAGTATTTT. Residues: CASTPPGLAGGADTQYF.

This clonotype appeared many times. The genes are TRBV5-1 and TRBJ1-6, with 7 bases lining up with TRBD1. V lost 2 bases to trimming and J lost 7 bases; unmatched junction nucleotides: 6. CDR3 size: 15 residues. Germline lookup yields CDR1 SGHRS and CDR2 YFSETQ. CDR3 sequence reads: CASSFKETGNSPLHF. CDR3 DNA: TGCGCCAGCAGCTTCAAAGAGACAGGGAATTCACCCCTCCACTTT.

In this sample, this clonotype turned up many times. CDR3 amino acids: CSVILSSYEQYF. The CDR3 DNA reads TGCAGCGTTATCCTCAGCTCCTACGAGCAGTACTTC. The gene calls are TRBV29-1 and TRBJ2-7; D not certain. The CDR3 has 12 residues. Germline V CDR1 and CDR2: SQVTM, ANQGSEA. V was trimmed by 5 bases and J by 0 bases, leaving 8 bases between them.

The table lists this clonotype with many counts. This chain's CDR3 is CSAPTALSGSYEQYF. In DNA, the CDR3 is TGCAGTGCCCCAACCGCTCTCTCAGGGTCCTACGAGCAGTACTTC. The V gene is TRBV20-1, the J gene TRBJ2-7, with D possibly TRBD1 on 5 matching bases. The length of the CDR3 is 15 residues. Germline V lookup: CDR1 DFQATT, CDR2 SNEGSKA (reference sequence). V lost 6 bases and J lost 1, with 19 bases in between.

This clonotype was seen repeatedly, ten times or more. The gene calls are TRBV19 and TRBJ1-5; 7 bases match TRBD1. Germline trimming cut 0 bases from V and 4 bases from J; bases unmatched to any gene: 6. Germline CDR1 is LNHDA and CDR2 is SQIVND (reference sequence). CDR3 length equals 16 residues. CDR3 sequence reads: CASSIDDGTANQPQHF. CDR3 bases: TGTGCCAGTAGTATAGACGACGGGACAGCGAATCAGCCCCAGCATTTT.